Sequencing of this T cell receptor (beta chain) was carried out in a study of cytomegalovirus exposure and HLA in healthy donors. The overall study: A prior analysis found about 110 million unique TCR beta sequences from some 190 million T cells.

Primers included in the PCR were 60 Vbeta and 13 Jbeta primers. Clones were sequenced by immunoSEQ multiplex PCR, and TCRdb holds only the in-frame ones, with some missing. The data contain fewer than 200,000 clones, roughly 80% of them seen just once; the ten biggest clones take up approximately 8.7%. Of note for this clone: Its antigen remains unidentified.

Germline V gene data show CDR1 as LGHNA and CDR2 as YNFKEQ. The J segment lost 3 bases and the V segment lost 0 bases, leaving 8 bases of the junction unmatched. This CDR3 region has 18 residues. Regarding the study as a whole: Near-uniform donor sequencing depth was presumed by presence/absence analyses. The only immune exposure information that was available was CMV serostatus.

This chain joins TRBV4-2 and TRBJ2-1; 10 bases align to TRBD2. The specimen sequenced was PBMCs. The sequence was collected from a man aged 18 to 29 in good health and CMV-seropositive. The CDR3 region has the DNA TGTGCCAGCAGCCAAGATTCACTACTAGCGGGGAACTACAATGAGCAGTTCTTC. It is translated as CASSQDSLLAGNYNEQFF.